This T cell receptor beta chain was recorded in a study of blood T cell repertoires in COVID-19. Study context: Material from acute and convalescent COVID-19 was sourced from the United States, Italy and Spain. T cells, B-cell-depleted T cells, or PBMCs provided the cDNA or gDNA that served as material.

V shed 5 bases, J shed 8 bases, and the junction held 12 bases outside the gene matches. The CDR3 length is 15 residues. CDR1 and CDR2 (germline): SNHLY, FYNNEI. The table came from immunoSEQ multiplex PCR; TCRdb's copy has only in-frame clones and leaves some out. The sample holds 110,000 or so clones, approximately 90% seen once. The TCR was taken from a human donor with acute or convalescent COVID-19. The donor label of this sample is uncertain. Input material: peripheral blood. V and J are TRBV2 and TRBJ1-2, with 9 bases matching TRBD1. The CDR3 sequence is CASSFSGTGITGYTF. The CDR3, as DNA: TGTGCCAGCAGTTTCAGCGGGACAGGGATAACGGGCTACACCTTC.